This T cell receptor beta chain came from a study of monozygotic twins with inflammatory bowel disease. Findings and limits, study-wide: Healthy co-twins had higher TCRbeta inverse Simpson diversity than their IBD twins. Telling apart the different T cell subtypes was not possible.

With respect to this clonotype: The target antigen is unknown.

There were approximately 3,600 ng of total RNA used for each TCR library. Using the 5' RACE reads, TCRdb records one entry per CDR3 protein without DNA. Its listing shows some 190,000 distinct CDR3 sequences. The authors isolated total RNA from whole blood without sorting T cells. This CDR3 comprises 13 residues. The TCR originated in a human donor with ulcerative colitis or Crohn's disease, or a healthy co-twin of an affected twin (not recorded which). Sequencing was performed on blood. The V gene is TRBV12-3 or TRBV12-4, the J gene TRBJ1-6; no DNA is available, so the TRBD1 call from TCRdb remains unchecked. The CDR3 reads CASSPWTDSPLHF.